One sample yielded the 30 T cell receptor beta chains listed below, sequenced in a study of T cells in Graves' hyperthyroidism and ophthalmopathy. Regions amplified from RNA transcripts were the TCR beta CDR3 regions. Initially, a first-round RT-PCR of the TCR CDR3 employed the HTBI primer set. Each CDR3 protein is one row after TCRdb ran MiXCR on the multiplex PCR reads. This sample has about 350,000 distinct CDR3 sequences; about 15% occur once, and the top ten carry around 23%. Source material: blood. These receptors all stem from a woman younger than 45 with Graves' hyperthyroidism.

On this clonotype: A much more abundant neighbour one base away suggests this may be a read error. This chain uses TRBV11-2 with TRBJ2-1; TRBD2 agrees at 9 bases. Germline-derived CDR1 and CDR2 are SGHAT and FQNNGV. CDR3 size: 16 residues. The V segment lost 5 bases and the J segment 8 bases; nucleotides outside the gene matches: 13. CDR3 amino acids: CASSRAGIAGVDEQFF. CDR3 coding DNA: TGTGCCAGCAGCAGGGCCGGGATAGCGGGAGTGGATGAGCAGTTCTTC.

This clonotype occurred many times. The rearrangement links TRBV11-2 to TRBJ2-2; D is unclear. Germline V gene lookup returns CDR1 SGHAT and CDR2 FQNNGV. CDR3 length: 16 residues. The V gene lost 5 bases and the J gene lost 4 bases, with 17 bases spanning the gap. CDR3 residues: CASSRFGLSSTGELFF. For the CDR3, the DNA is TGTGCCAGCAGCCGCTTTGGGCTTTCGTCCACCGGGGAGCTGTTTTTT.

This clonotype was detected only a few times. J is TRBJ2-1 and V is TRBV7-2; TRBD2 aligns across 8 bases. This CDR3 is 17 amino acids long. Germline loops: CDR1 SGHTA, CDR2 FQGNSA. J was trimmed by 8 bases and V by 1 base; bases with no gene match: 13. In DNA form, the CDR3 reads TGTGCCAGCAGCTTAGTTAGGGGAGGTAGCGGGATCGATGAGCAGTTCTTC. It codes for CASSLVRGGSGIDEQFF.

The chain carries TRBV7-2 and TRBJ2-1, with 12 bases lining up with TRBD2. Germline loops: CDR1 SGHTA, CDR2 FQGNSA. Unmatched junction bases numbered 8, after V lost 5 bases and J lost 9 bases. The CDR3 length is 15 residues. CDR3 bases: TGTGCCAGCAGCCCCCCTAGCGGGAGGGCCGTTGAGCAGTTCTTC. This codes for CASSPPSGRAVEQFF.

J is TRBJ2-1 and V is TRBV20-1, with D perhaps matching TRBD2 (5 bases). The CDR3 spans 14 residues. The V end lost 3 bases, the J end lost 8 bases, and 17 bases lay between the germline ends. In germline, CDR1 is DFQATT, CDR2 SNEGSKA (reference sequence). DNA for the CDR3: TGCAGTGCTAGGGGAGCACGGTCTACGGATGAGCAGTTCTTC. This sequence encodes CSARGARSTDEQFF.

This clonotype appeared a few times. The CDR3 loop reads CASKRLAGVLNEQFF. The CDR3 DNA follows: TGCGCCAGCAAGAGACTAGCGGGAGTACTAAATGAGCAGTTCTTC. The chain combines TRBV5-1 with TRBJ2-1, with 12 bases lining up with TRBD2. CDR1 and CDR2 from the germline V gene are SGHRS and YFSETQ. V gave up 6 bases and J gave up 7 bases; unmatched junction bases: 8. The CDR3 is 15 amino acids. The variable domain in full, completed from reference TRBV5-1 and TRBJ2-1, reads KAGVTQTPRYLIKTRGQQVTLSCSPISGHRSVSWYQQTPGQGLQFLFEYFSETQRNKGNFPGRFSGRQFSNSRSEMNVSTLELGDSALYLCASKRLAGVLNEQFFGPGTRLTVL.

This clonotype was seen a handful of times. The rearrangement joins TRBV7-8 to TRBJ1-1; D is unclear. Germline V gives CDR1 SGHVS, CDR2 FQNEAQ. Deletions cut 8 bases from V and 1 base from J, with 5 bases between. The CDR3 loop spans 11 amino acids. The CDR3 loop reads CASQENTEAFF. In DNA form, the CDR3 reads TGTGCCAGCCAAGAGAACACTGAAGCTTTCTTT.

This clonotype was seen ten or more times. The rearrangement joins TRBV2 to TRBJ2-1; 8 bases agree with TRBD2. Germline V gene data show CDR1 as SNHLY and CDR2 as FYNNEI. CDR3 length: 16 residues. The J segment lost 8 bases and the V segment lost 7 bases, leaving 16 bases of the junction unmatched. CDR3 sequence (DNA): TGTGCCAGCACCCGCGACGGCGGGAGGATCATCTATGAGCAGTTCTTC. Amino acid sequence: CASTRDGGRIIYEQFF.

This clonotype was seen ten or more times. The chain employs TRBV20-1 and TRBJ2-2, with unresolved D. Trimming took off 6 bases at V and 6 bases at J, with 8 bases between the two ends. CDR3 length: 11 amino acids. The germline CDR1 and CDR2 sequences are DFQATT and SNEGSKA (reference sequence). CDR3 nucleotides: TGCAGTGCCAAATTAGCCGGGGAGCTGTTTTTT. Protein product: CSAKLAGELFF.

This clonotype has a count of ten or more. The rearrangement joins TRBV7-2 to TRBJ2-7, with TRBD2 matching 8 bases. The ends lost 0 bases at V and 3 bases at J; junction bases unmatched: 1. Germline CDR1 is SGHTA and CDR2 is FQGNSA. This CDR3 contains 14 residues. This CDR3 reads CASSLASGIYEQYF. CDR3 in DNA: TGTGCCAGCAGCTTAGCTAGCGGGATCTACGAGCAGTACTTC.

This clonotype came up many times. The V call is TRBV2, the J call TRBJ1-5; a weak D match, TRBD1 (5 bases). Germline CDR1 reads SNHLY; CDR2 reads FYNNEI. With 6 bases removed from V and 7 bases from J, the gap between germline ends came to 13 bases. CDR3 size: 13 residues. The CDR3 is CASRGGEGQPQHF. CDR3 DNA: TGTGCCAGCAGGGGGGGTGAGGGACAGCCCCAGCATTTT. Full variable domain (remainder filled in from reference TRBV2 and TRBJ1-5): EPEVTQTPSHQVTQMGQEVILRCVPISNHLYFYWYRQILGQKVEFLVSFYNNEISEKSEIFDDQFSVERPDGSNFTLKIRSTKLEDSAMYFCASRGGEGQPQHFGDGTRLSIL.

The table lists this clonotype with a few counts. The chain carries TRBV6-1 and TRBJ2-6; a weak D match, TRBD2 (5 bases). The CDR3 is 16 residues long. CDR1 is MNHNS and CDR2 is SASEGT in the germline V gene. V was clipped by 7 bases and J by 0 bases, with 13 bases between them. In nucleotides, the CDR3 is TGTGCCAGCAACACCCGCGGAGGCTCTGGGGCCAACGTCCTGACTTTC. It encodes CASNTRGGSGANVLTF.

The chain employs TRBV20-1 and TRBJ2-4; D not certain. The CDR3 totals 14 residues. Germline V gene data show CDR1 as DFQATT and CDR2 as SNEGSKA (reference sequence). Trimming removed 1 base at V and 7 bases at J, with 14 bases between. The CDR3 DNA follows: TGCAGTGCTAGAGGTGAAGGAGCCGGGAACATTCAGTACTTC. Its protein product is CSARGEGAGNIQYF.

The chain couples TRBV29-1 to TRBJ2-5, with D perhaps matching TRBD2 (6 bases). From germline, CDR1 is SQVTM and CDR2 ANQGSEA. The CDR3 sequence is 12 residues long. Between the trimmed V and J ends, which lost 7 bases and 4 bases, there was a span of 13 bases. CDR3 nucleotide sequence: TGCAGCGCGGGGGACCGCGGAGAGACCCAGTACTTC. Residues: CSAGDRGETQYF.

This clonotype was detected many times. J is TRBJ2-5 and V is TRBV7-8, with D maybe TRBD1 (5 bases). CDR3 length: 14 residues. Trimming cost V 1 base and J 5 bases, with 11 bases left between them. Germline lookup yields CDR1 SGHVS and CDR2 FQNEAQ. The CDR3: CASSLEQGMETQYF. The CDR3 nucleotides read TGTGCCAGCAGCTTAGAGCAGGGTATGGAGACCCAGTACTTC.

This clonotype was seen many times. The chain employs TRBV12-3 or TRBV12-4 and TRBJ1-2; D remains unclear. V lost 6 bases and J 6 bases, leaving 14 bases between the germline ends. The CDR3 spans 13 residues. DNA of the CDR3: TGTGCCAGCAGATTTGGTGGCTTAAATGGCTACACCTTC. Its translation is CASRFGGLNGYTF.

This clonotype was seen more than once but under ten times. The chain is built from TRBV9 and TRBJ2-5; D unresolved. CDR3 length equals 13 residues. Trimming took off 4 bases at V and 2 bases at J, with 9 bases between the two ends. Germline V lookup: CDR1 SGDLS, CDR2 YYNGEE. CDR3 sequence: CASSFVGQETQYF. In nucleotides, the CDR3 is TGTGCCAGCAGCTTTGTGGGACAAGAGACCCAGTACTTC.

This clonotype appeared a few times. The chain uses TRBV4-2 and TRBJ2-2; 8 nucleotides line up with TRBD1. The J segment lost 7 bases and the V segment lost 1 base, leaving 2 bases of the junction unmatched. The CDR3 loop spans 14 amino acids. Per the germline V gene, CDR1 is LGHNA and CDR2 is YNFKEQ. CDR3 region: CASSQGTGFGELFF. CDR3 DNA: TGTGCCAGCAGCCAAGGGACAGGGTTCGGGGAGCTGTTTTTT.

The chain carries TRBV27 and TRBJ2-2; possible D gene TRBD2, 6 bases. The CDR3 is 16 amino acids. Trimming stripped 0 bases from V and 6 bases from J, with 14 bases between. Germline V CDR1 and CDR2: MNHEY, SMNVEV (reference sequence). In DNA form, the CDR3 reads TGTGCCAGCAGTTTATCTCTCGGGGGTTTTCCCGGGGAGCTGTTTTTT. Translated, it gives CASSLSLGGFPGELFF.

This chain links TRBV9 with TRBJ1-5; D is unclear. This CDR3 spans 15 amino acids. V dropped 2 bases and J dropped 5 bases, with 14 bases sitting between them. Germline lookup yields CDR1 SGDLS and CDR2 YYNGEE. This chain's CDR3 is CASSVGHGGDQPQHF. The CDR3 DNA is TGTGCCAGCAGCGTCGGCCACGGAGGCGATCAGCCCCAGCATTTT.

In regard to this clonotype: A much more abundant neighbour one base away suggests this may be a read error. The chain links TRBV27 to TRBJ2-7; D is uncertain. Trimming left V 5 bases short and J 6 bases short, with 17 bases between. This CDR3 contains 14 residues. CDR1 is MNHEY, CDR2 SMNVEV, per germline (reference sequence). CDR3 residues: CASSRRIGMGEQYF. CDR3 nucleotide sequence: TGTGCCAGCAGTCGACGGATAGGGATGGGCGAGCAGTACTTC.

This chain connects TRBV19 to TRBJ2-3, with 10 bases lining up with TRBD1. V lost 7 bases, J lost 4 bases, and 8 bases stayed unmatched. The CDR3 length is 15 residues. Germline values: CDR1 LNHDA, CDR2 SQIVND (reference sequence). The CDR3 loop is CASNPDRGSSDTQYF. In DNA, the CDR3 is TGTGCCAGTAACCCGGACAGGGGGTCTTCAGATACGCAGTATTTT.

This clonotype was detected many times. CDR3 nucleotide sequence: TGTGCCAGCAGTCAGCCGGGACTAGCGGCAGATACGCAGTATTTT. Translated, it gives CASSQPGLAADTQYF. The chain carries TRBV11-1 and TRBJ2-3; the match to TRBD2 covers 11 bases. Germline lookup yields CDR1 SGHAT and CDR2 FQDESV (reference sequence). The ends lost 6 bases at V and 4 bases at J; junction bases unmatched: 6. The CDR3 has 15 amino acids.

This clonotype was detected a few times. V is TRBV7-2 and J is TRBJ1-6; no definite D call. Trimming cost V 3 bases and J 8 bases, with 8 bases left between them. Germline V gives CDR1 SGHTA, CDR2 FQGNSA. This CDR3 contains 13 residues. CDR3 sequence (DNA): TGTGCCAGCAGCTTCGGAAGGGATTCACCCCTCCACTTT. Translating gives CASSFGRDSPLHF.

CDR3 sequence (DNA): TGTGCCAGTAGTGGTCCCGGGACAGGGGGCGATAATCAGCCCCAGCATTTT. It yields the protein CASSGPGTGGDNQPQHF. This rearrangement joins TRBV19 to TRBJ1-5, with 12 nucleotides matching TRBD1. CDR1 is LNHDA, CDR2 SQIVND, per germline (reference sequence). The CDR3 extends over 17 amino acids. The V segment lost 5 bases and the J segment 4 bases; nucleotides outside the gene matches: 9.

This clonotype showed up many times. J is TRBJ2-7 and V is TRBV28; D is unclear. The germline gives CDR1 MDHEN, CDR2 SYDVKM. This CDR3 is 11 amino acids long. Trimming shortened V by 6 bases and J by 3 bases, and 6 bases separated the two germline ends. For the CDR3, the DNA is TGTGCCAGCAGCTGGAACTACGAGCAGTACTTC. This codes for CASSWNYEQYF.

This clonotype occurred many times. The V and J genes are TRBV19 and TRBJ1-2; perhaps TRBD1 as D (6 bases). This CDR3 spans 13 amino acids. Germline loops: CDR1 LNHDA, CDR2 SQIVND (reference sequence). V lost 6 bases, J lost 3 bases, and 11 bases lay in between. The CDR3 sequence is CASRGATDYGYTF. In nucleotides, the CDR3 is TGTGCCAGTAGGGGGGCGACGGACTATGGCTACACCTTC.

This clonotype has ten or more counts. The chain links TRBV6-1 to TRBJ1-1, with TRBD1 matching over 9 bases. Germline CDR1 reads MNHNS; CDR2 reads SASEGT. This CDR3 contains 18 residues. Losses at the gene ends were 5 bases for V and 3 bases for J; bases not matched to a gene: 16. The CDR3 sequence: CASSPRPGTGSIDTEAFF. DNA for the CDR3: TGTGCCAGCAGTCCCCGGCCCGGGACAGGGAGTATAGACACTGAAGCTTTCTTT.

This clonotype was found many times. V is TRBV12-3 or TRBV12-4 and J is TRBJ1-4, with D maybe TRBD1 (5 bases). V was cut by 8 bases and J by 0 bases, with 13 bases left in between. This CDR3 comprises 15 residues. The CDR3 loop reads CASGATGPTNEKLFF. The CDR3 DNA follows: TGTGCCAGCGGGGCGACGGGGCCAACTAATGAAAAACTGTTTTTT.

This clonotype was observed at least ten times. The CDR3 sequence: CATSQDFYGYTF. The CDR3 region has the DNA TGTGCCACCAGCCAGGATTTCTATGGCTACACCTTC. The chain has TRBV15 and TRBJ1-2; D is uncertain. CDR3 length equals 12 residues. CDR1 is LNHNV, CDR2 YYDKDF, per germline (reference sequence). V was cut by 5 bases and J by 4 bases, with 8 bases left in between.